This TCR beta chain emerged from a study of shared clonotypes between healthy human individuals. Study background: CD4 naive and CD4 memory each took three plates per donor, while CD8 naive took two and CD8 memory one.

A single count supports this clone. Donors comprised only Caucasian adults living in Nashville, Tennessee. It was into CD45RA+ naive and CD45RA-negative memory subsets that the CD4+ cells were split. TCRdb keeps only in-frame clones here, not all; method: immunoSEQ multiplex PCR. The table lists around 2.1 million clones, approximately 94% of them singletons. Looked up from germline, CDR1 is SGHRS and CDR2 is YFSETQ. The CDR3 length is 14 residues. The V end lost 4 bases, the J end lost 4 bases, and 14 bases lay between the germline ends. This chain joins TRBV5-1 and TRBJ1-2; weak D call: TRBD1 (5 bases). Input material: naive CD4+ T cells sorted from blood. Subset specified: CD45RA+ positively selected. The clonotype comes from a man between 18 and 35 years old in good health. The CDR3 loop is CASSQDDRVYGYTF. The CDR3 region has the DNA TGCGCCAGCAGCCAAGATGACAGAGTCTATGGCTACACCTTC.